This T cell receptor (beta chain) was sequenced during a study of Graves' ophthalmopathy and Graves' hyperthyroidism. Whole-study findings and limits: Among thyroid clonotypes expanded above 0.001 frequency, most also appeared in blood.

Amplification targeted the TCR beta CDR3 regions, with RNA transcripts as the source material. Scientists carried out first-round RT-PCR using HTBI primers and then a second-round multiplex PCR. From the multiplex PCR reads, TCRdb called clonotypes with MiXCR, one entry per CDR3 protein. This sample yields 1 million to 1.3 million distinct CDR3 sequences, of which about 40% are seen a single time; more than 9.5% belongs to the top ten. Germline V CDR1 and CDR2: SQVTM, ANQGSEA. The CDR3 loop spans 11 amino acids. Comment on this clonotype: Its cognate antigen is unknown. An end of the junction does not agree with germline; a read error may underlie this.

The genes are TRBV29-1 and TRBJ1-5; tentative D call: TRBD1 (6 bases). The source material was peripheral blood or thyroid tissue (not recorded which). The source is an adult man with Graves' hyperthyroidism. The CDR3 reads CSRDTNQPQHF. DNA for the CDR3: TGTTCCCGGGACACCAATCAGCCCCAGCATTTT.